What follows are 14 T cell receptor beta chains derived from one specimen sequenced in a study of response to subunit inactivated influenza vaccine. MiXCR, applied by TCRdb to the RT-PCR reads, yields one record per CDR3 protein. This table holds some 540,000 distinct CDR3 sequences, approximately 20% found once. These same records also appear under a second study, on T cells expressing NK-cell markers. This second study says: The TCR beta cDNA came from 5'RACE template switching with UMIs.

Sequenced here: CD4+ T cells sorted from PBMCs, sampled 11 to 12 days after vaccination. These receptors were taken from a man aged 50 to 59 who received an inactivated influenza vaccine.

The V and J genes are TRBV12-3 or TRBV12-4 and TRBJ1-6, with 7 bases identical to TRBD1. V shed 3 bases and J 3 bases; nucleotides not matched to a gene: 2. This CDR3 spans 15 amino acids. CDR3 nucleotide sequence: TGTGCCAGCAGTTTGACAGGGTTCTATAATTCACCCCTCCACTTT. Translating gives CASSLTGFYNSPLHF.

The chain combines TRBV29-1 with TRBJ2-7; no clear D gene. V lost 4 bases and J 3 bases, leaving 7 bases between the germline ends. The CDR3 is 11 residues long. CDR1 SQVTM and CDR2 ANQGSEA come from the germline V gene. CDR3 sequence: CSVGTFYEQYF. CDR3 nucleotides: TGCAGCGTTGGGACGTTCTACGAGCAGTACTTC.

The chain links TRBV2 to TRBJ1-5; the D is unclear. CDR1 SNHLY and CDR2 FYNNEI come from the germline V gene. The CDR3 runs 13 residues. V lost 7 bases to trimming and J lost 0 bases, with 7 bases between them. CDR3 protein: CASTGYSNQPQHF. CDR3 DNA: TGTGCCAGCACCGGGTATAGCAATCAGCCCCAGCATTTT.

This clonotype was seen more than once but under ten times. The CDR3 loop is CASSQGRDRVSYEQYF. CDR3 sequence (DNA): TGTGCCAGCTCCCAGGGCCGGGACAGGGTTTCCTACGAGCAGTACTTC. The V and J genes are TRBV6-1 and TRBJ2-7, with 9 bases fitting TRBD1. V was clipped by 8 bases and J by 1 base; unmatched bases: 12. The CDR3 loop spans 16 amino acids. Germline V gives CDR1 MNHNS, CDR2 SASEGT.

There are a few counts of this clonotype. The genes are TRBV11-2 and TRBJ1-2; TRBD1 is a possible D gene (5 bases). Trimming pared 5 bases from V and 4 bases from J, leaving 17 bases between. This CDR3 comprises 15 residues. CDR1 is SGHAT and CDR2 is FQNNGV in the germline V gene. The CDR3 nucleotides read TGTGCCAGCAGCGTAACGTGGGGCGAGGGCTATGGCTACACCTTC. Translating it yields CASSVTWGEGYGYTF.

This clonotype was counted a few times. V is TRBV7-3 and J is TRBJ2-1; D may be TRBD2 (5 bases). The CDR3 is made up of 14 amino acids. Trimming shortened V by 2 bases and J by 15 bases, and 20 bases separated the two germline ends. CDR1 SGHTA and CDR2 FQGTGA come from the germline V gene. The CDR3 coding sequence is TGTGCCAGCAGCTTAGGAAAAGCGGAGCAGGCCCTGTTCTTC. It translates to CASSLGKAEQALFF.

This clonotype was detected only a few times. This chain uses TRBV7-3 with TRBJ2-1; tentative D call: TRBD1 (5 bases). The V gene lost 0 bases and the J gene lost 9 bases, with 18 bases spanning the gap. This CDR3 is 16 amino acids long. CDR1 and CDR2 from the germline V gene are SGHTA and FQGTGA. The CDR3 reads CASSLTLGPPQGEQFF. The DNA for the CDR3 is TGTGCCAGCAGCTTAACTTTGGGGCCGCCTCAGGGTGAGCAGTTCTTC. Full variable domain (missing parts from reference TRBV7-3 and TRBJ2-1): GAGVSQTPSNKVTEKGKYVELRCDPISGHTALYWYRQSLGQGPEFLIYFQGTGAADDSGLPNDRFFAVRPEGSVSTLKIQRTERGDSAVYLCASSLTLGPPQGEQFFGPGTRLTVL.

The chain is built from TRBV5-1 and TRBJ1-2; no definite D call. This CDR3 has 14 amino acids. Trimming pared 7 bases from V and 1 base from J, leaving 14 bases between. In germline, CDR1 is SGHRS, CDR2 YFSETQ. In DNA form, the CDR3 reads TGCGCCAGCCGCCCCCCGAGCAATAACTATGGCTACACCTTC. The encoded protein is CASRPPSNNYGYTF.

DNA for the CDR3: TGTGCCAGCAGCTTAGCAGCCGGGGGGGCCGGGCTATATACGCAGTATTTT. Its protein product is CASSLAAGGAGLYTQYF. The chain recombines TRBV7-2 with TRBJ2-3; 8 nucleotides line up with TRBD2. The length of the CDR3 is 17 residues. CDR1 is SGHTA and CDR2 is FQGNSA in the germline V gene. Trimming took 0 bases from V and 7 from J; bases not matched to a gene: 12. The full variable domain, its missing parts supplied by reference TRBV7-2 and TRBJ2-3, is GAGVSQSPSNKVTEKGKDVELRCDPISGHTALYWYRQSLGQGLEFLIYFQGNSAPDKSGLPSDRFSAERTGGSVSTLTIQRTQQEDSAVYLCASSLAAGGAGLYTQYFGPGTRLTVL.

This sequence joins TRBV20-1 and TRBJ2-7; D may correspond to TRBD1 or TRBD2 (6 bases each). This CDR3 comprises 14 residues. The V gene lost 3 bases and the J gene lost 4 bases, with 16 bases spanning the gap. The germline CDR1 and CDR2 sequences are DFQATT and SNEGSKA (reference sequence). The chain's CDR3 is CSARPVGGRYEQYF. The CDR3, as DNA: TGCAGTGCTAGGCCCGTTGGGGGGCGGTACGAGCAGTACTTC.

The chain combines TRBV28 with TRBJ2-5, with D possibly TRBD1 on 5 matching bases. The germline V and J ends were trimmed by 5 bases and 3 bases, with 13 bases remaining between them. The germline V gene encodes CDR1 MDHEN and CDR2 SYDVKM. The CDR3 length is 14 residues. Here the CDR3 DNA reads TGTGCCAGCAGTACGCCCGACAGAAAAGAGACCCAGTACTTC. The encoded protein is CASSTPDRKETQYF.

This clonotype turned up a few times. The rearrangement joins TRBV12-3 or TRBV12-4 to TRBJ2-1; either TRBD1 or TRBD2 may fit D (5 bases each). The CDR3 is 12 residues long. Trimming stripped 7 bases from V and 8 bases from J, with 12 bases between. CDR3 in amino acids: CASTSGPYEQFF. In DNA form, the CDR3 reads TGTGCCAGCACCTCGGGACCATATGAGCAGTTCTTC.

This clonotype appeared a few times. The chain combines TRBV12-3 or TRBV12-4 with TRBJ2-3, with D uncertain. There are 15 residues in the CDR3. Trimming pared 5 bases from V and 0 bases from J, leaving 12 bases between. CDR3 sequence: CASSPQPSSTDTQYF. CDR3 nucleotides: TGTGCCAGCAGTCCGCAACCTTCTAGCACAGATACGCAGTATTTT.

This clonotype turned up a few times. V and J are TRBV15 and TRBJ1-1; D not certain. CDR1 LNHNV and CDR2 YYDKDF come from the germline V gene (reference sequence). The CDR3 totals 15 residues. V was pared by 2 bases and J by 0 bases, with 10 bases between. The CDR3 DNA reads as TGTGCCACCAGCAGAATCTTTCCTATGAACACTGAAGCTTTCTTT. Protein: CATSRIFPMNTEAFF.